This TCR beta chain was captured in a study of cytomegalovirus exposure and HLA in healthy donors. The study's findings and limits: Per published reports, the classifier diagnosed cytomegalovirus status with high specificity and sensitivity.

This CDR3 is 14 amino acids long. V was pared by 3 bases and J by 6 bases, with 0 bases of the junction left unmatched. CDR1 and CDR2 (germline): SGHNT, YYREEE (reference sequence). Remarks on this clone: What it binds is not known.

Clones were sequenced by immunoSEQ multiplex PCR, and TCRdb holds only the in-frame ones, with some missing. This sample has about 140,000 clones; roughly 90% occur once, and the top ten carry just under 3%. This sequence was found in a man aged 18-30 years in good health and CMV-seronegative. The rearrangement links TRBV5-4 to TRBJ2-1, with TRBD2 matching 13 bases. Specimen: PBMCs. CDR3 DNA: TGTGCCAGCAGCTGGACTAGCGGGAGCAATGAGCAGTTCTTC. Its translation is CASSWTSGSNEQFF.